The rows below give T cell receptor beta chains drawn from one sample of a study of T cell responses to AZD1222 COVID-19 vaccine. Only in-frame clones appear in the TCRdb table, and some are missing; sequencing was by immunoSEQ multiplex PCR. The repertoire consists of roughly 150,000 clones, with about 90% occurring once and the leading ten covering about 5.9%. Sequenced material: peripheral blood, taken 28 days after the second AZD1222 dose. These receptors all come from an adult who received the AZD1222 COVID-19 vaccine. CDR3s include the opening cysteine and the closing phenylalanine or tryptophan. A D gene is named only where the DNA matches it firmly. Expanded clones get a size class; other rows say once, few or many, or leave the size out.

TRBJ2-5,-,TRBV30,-,CAWSGEETQYF,TGTGCCTGGAGTGGTGAGGAGACCCAGTACTTC
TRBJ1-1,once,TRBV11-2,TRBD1,CASSLGQGVTEAFF,TGTGCCAGCAGCTTAGGGCAGGGGGTCACTGAAGCTTTCTTT
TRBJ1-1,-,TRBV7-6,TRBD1,CASSTGGRGNTEAFF,TGTGCCAGCAGCACAGGGGGAAGGGGGAACACTGAAGCTTTCTTT
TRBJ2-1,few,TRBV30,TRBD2,CAWSRLAGFNEQFF,TGTGCCTGGAGTAGACTAGCGGGGTTCAATGAGCAGTTCTTC
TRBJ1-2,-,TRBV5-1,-,CASRRGEVYYGYTF,TGCGCCAGCCGAAGGGGGGAGGTTTACTATGGCTACACCTTC
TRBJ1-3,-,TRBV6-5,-,CASSATGLTGNTIYF,TGTGCCAGCAGCGCTACAGGGCTGACTGGAAACACCATATATTTT
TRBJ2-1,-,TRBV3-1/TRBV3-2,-,CASSQDRRQWRFF,TGTGCCAGCAGCCAAGATCGCCGGCAATGGCGGTTCTTC
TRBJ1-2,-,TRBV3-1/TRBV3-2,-,CASSQDTGTYGYTF,TGTGCCAGCAGCCAAGATACAGGTACCTATGGCTACACCTTC
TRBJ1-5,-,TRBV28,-,CASSLGPQRANQPQHF,TGTGCCAGCAGTTTGGGACCTCAGAGGGCCAATCAGCCCCAGCATTTT
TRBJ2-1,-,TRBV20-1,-,CSASHGVVDEQFF,TGCAGTGCTAGTCACGGGGTGGTCGATGAGCAGTTCTTC
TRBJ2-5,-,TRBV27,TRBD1,CASSPGQGLGETQYF,TGTGCCAGCAGCCCGGGACAGGGCTTAGGGGAGACCCAGTACTTC
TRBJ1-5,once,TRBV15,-,CATRTDSNQPQHF,TGTGCCACCCGGACAGATAGCAATCAGCCCCAGCATTTT
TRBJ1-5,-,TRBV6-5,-,CASSYSATGNQPQHF,TGTGCCAGCAGTTACTCCGCCACCGGCAATCAGCCCCAGCATTTT
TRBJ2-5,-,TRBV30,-,CAWSVMETQYF,TGTGCCTGGAGTGTTATGGAAACCCAGTACTTC
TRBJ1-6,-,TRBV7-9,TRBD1,CASSLVGAGGPDSPLHF,TGTGCCAGCAGCTTAGTAGGTGCAGGGGGTCCCGATTCACCCCTCCACTTT
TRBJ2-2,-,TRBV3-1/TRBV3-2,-,CASSQHTSTGELFF,TGTGCCAGCAGCCAGCATACTAGTACCGGGGAGCTGTTTTTT
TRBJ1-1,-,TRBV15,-,CATSSTTGNTEAFF,TGTGCCACCAGCTCGACGACGGGGAACACTGAAGCTTTCTTT
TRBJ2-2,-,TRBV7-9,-,CASPTGGANTGELFF,TGTGCCAGCCCTACTGGGGGGGCTAACACCGGGGAGCTGTTTTTT
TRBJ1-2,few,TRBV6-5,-,CASSPDKSNYGYTF,TGTGCCAGCAGTCCGGACAAATCTAACTATGGCTACACCTTC
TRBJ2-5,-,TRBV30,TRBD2,CAWSVTSGYQETQYF,TGTGCCTGGAGTGTAACTAGCGGGTACCAAGAGACCCAGTACTTC
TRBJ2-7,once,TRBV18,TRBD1,CASSPRDRDNEQYF,TGTGCCAGCTCACCCCGGGACAGGGATAACGAGCAGTACTTC
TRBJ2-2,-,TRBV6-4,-,CASSELGTGELFF,TGTGCCAGCAGTGAGTTAGGGACCGGGGAGCTGTTTTTT
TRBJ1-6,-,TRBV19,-,CASSGQYNSPLHF,TGTGCCAGTAGTGGACAATATAATTCACCCCTCCACTTT
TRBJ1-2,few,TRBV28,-,CASLKGVGYGYTF,TGTGCCAGCTTAAAGGGGGTTGGCTATGGCTACACCTTC
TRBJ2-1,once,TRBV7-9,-,CASSLDGSLNNEQFF,TGTGCCAGCAGTTTAGACGGGTCGTTAAACAATGAGCAGTTCTTC